These 30 T cell receptor beta chains came from one sample sequenced in a study of brain metastases from non-small cell lung cancer. Profiled with immunoSEQ multiplex PCR; TCRdb holds only in-frame clones, not every one. The profile shows thousands of clones, around 85% of them singletons. The sequencing sample was made of primary lung tumor tissue. These receptors originate from a donor at least 40 years old with non-small cell lung cancer.

The rearrangement joins TRBV10-3 to TRBJ1-1; 8 bases are shared with TRBD1. The CDR3 consists of 12 residues. Germline V gene lookup returns CDR1 ENHRY and CDR2 SYGVKD. With 6 bases clipped from V and 7 bases from J, the junction kept 4 bases outside the gene matches. The CDR3 DNA reads TGTGCCATCAGCGCTGGGACAGGTGAAGCTTTCTTT. The encoded protein is CAISAGTGEAFF.

The chain combines TRBV9 with TRBJ2-7; D may correspond to TRBD1 or TRBD2 (5 bases each). Germline CDR1 and CDR2: SGDLS and YYNGEE. V lost 6 bases and J lost 1, with 14 bases in between. The CDR3 runs 14 residues. CDR3 amino acids: CASTVGENSYEQYF. The CDR3, as DNA: TGTGCCAGCACGGTAGGGGAGAATTCCTACGAGCAGTACTTC.

The V gene is TRBV14, the J gene TRBJ2-2; D ambiguous. The length of the CDR3 is 14 residues. Trimming cost V 1 base and J 1 base, with 4 bases left between them. CDR1 and CDR2 from the germline V gene are SGHDN and FVKESK. The chain's CDR3 is CASSQGMNTGELFF. The CDR3, as DNA: TGTGCCAGCAGCCAAGGAATGAACACCGGGGAGCTGTTTTTT.

The chain combines TRBV4-1 with TRBJ2-7; a possible D gene is TRBD2 (5 bases). The germline gives CDR1 MGHRA, CDR2 YSYEKL. The CDR3 loop spans 14 amino acids. With 0 bases removed from V and 1 base from J, the gap between germline ends came to 7 bases. CDR3: CASSQERESYEQYF. Written as DNA, the CDR3 is TGCGCCAGCAGCCAAGAGAGGGAGTCCTACGAGCAGTACTTC.

The rearrangement joins TRBV3-1 (or the pseudogene TRBV3-2) to TRBJ2-5; D may match TRBD1 or TRBD2 (6 bases each). Germline assignment: CDR1 LGHDT and CDR2 YNNKEL (reference sequence). Trimming removed 4 bases at V and 5 bases at J, with 17 bases between. The CDR3 is 15 amino acids. CDR3 amino acids: CASSLREAQGETQYF. The CDR3 DNA reads TGTGCCAGCAGCCTCAGGGAGGCCCAGGGGGAGACCCAGTACTTC.

The CDR3 loop reads CASEGANYGYTF. For the CDR3, the DNA is TGTGCCAGTGAGGGAGCTAACTATGGCTACACCTTC. The gene calls are TRBV2 and TRBJ1-2; the D is unclear. The V gene lost 9 bases and the J gene lost 0 bases, with 8 bases spanning the gap. Germline lookup yields CDR1 SNHLY and CDR2 FYNNEI. This CDR3 has 12 amino acids.

This chain uses TRBV2 with TRBJ2-3; TRBD2 might be the D (5 bases). V was cut by 0 bases and J by 1 base, with 11 bases left in between. In germline, CDR1 is SNHLY, CDR2 FYNNEI. There are 16 residues in the CDR3. CDR3 region: CASSEALEGRTDTQYF. The CDR3 nucleotides read TGTGCCAGCAGTGAAGCGCTAGAGGGCCGCACAGATACGCAGTATTTT.

This chain uses TRBV4-2 with TRBJ2-3, with a possible D match to TRBD1 (6 bases). The CDR3 runs 18 residues. CDR1 LGHNA and CDR2 YNFKEQ come from the germline V gene. V lost 3 bases and J 7 bases, leaving 26 bases between the germline ends. This CDR3 reads CASSHPRVTGLVSYTQYF. The CDR3 DNA is TGTGCCAGCAGCCACCCGCGGGTTACAGGGCTTGTTAGTTATACGCAGTATTTT.

The chain employs TRBV9 and TRBJ1-1; D might be TRBD1 (5 bases). The V gene lost 0 bases and the J gene lost 6 bases, with 18 bases spanning the gap. Germline loops: CDR1 SGDLS, CDR2 YYNGEE. This CDR3 comprises 16 residues. DNA for the CDR3: TGTGCCAGCAGCGTAGCCGCAGGGATTAAATCGGCTGAAGCTTTCTTT. Protein sequence: CASSVAAGIKSAEAFF.

This chain links TRBV19 with TRBJ2-2; 7 bases line up with TRBD1. V shed 10 bases, J shed 0 bases, and the junction held 2 bases outside the gene matches. The germline V gene encodes CDR1 LNHDA and CDR2 SQIVND (reference sequence). The length of the CDR3 is 13 residues. In DNA form, the CDR3 reads TGTGCCATCCAGGGGGCGAACACCGGGGAGCTGTTTTTT. Its protein is CAIQGANTGELFF.

The CDR3 reads CATFGGDQPQHF. The CDR3 nucleotides are TGTGCCACCTTCGGGGGGGATCAGCCCCAGCATTTT. The chain couples TRBV6-6 to TRBJ1-5; D possibly corresponds to TRBD1 (5 bases). The CDR3 is 12 residues long. V was trimmed by 10 bases and J by 5 bases, leaving 12 bases between them. Looked up from germline, CDR1 is MNHNY and CDR2 is SVGAGI (reference sequence).

J is TRBJ2-5 and V is TRBV5-4, with D perhaps given as TRBD1 or TRBD2 (5 bases each). Trimming stripped 1 base from V and 1 base from J, with 14 bases between. The length of the CDR3 is 16 residues. Looked up from germline, CDR1 is SGHNT and CDR2 is YYREEE (reference sequence). CDR3 region: CASSLPSGDSQETQYF. CDR3 in DNA: TGTGCCAGCAGCTTGCCCAGCGGAGACAGCCAAGAGACCCAGTACTTC.

J is TRBJ2-5 and V is TRBV7-9, with 7 bases aligning to TRBD2. Germline V gene data show CDR1 as SEHNR and CDR2 as FQNEAQ (reference sequence). Trimming cost V 5 bases and J 3 bases; bases outside gene matches: 15. This CDR3 is 17 amino acids long. The chain's CDR3 is CASSPRSIGRKEETQYF. The CDR3 DNA sequence: TGTGCCAGCAGCCCGCGATCAATCGGGAGGAAAGAAGAGACCCAGTACTTC.

V usage is TRBV6-2 or TRBV6-3 and J usage is TRBJ2-2; 7 bases match TRBD1. Trimming took 2 bases from V and 6 from J; bases not matched to a gene: 9. The CDR3 is made up of 16 amino acids. CDR1 is MNHEY and CDR2 is SVGEGT in the germline V gene. The CDR3 DNA follows: TGTGCCAGCAGTTACAAGACAGGGCTCGTCGCCGGGGAGCTGTTTTTT. Amino acids: CASSYKTGLVAGELFF.

The chain links TRBV28 to TRBJ1-5, with a weak D call TRBD1 (5 bases). CDR3 length equals 15 residues. Germline loops: CDR1 MDHEN, CDR2 SYDVKM. Trimming left V 2 bases short and J 1 base short, with 9 bases between. The CDR3 loop reads CASSLAGLSNQPQHF. The CDR3 DNA follows: TGTGCCAGCAGTTTAGCGGGACTGAGCAATCAGCCCCAGCATTTT.

V is TRBV4-1 and J is TRBJ2-7; 8 bases are a match to TRBD1. Germline V lookup: CDR1 MGHRA, CDR2 YSYEKL. The CDR3 is made up of 17 amino acids. J was trimmed by 3 bases and V by 1 base; bases with no gene match: 11. The CDR3 DNA follows: TGCGCCAGCAGCCAAGTAGGTGGGCAGGGGGCCTACTACGAGCAGTACTTC. Amino acids: CASSQVGGQGAYYEQYF.

The gene calls are TRBV28 and TRBJ1-5, with D unresolved. CDR1 MDHEN and CDR2 SYDVKM come from the germline V gene. This CDR3 is 15 amino acids long. Trimming shortened V by 2 bases and J by 2 bases, and 10 bases separated the two germline ends. The CDR3 DNA reads TGTGCCAGCAGTTTAGGGGTAGGAGGCAATCAGCCCCAGCATTTT. This encodes CASSLGVGGNQPQHF.

The chain recombines TRBV25-1 with TRBJ2-5; no reliable D call. The V and J ends lost 4 bases and 3 bases respectively, with 9 bases between them. The CDR3 is made up of 13 amino acids. The germline V gene encodes CDR1 MGHDK and CDR2 SYGVNS. CDR3 coding DNA: TGTGCCAGCAGTGGCAGGTCAAAAGAGACCCAGTACTTC. Protein: CASSGRSKETQYF.

Points on this clone: This clone may be a read error of a much larger clone one base away. The chain joins TRBV14 to TRBJ1-1; TRBD1 matches 12 bases. There are 14 residues in the CDR3. CDR1 is SGHDN, CDR2 FVKESK, per germline. The CDR3 region has the DNA TGTGCCAGCAGACTCGGGACAGGGGGCACTGAAACTTTCTTT. Translation: CASRLGTGGTETFF.

The chain employs TRBV6-5 and TRBJ2-3; no firm D call. V was pared by 0 bases and J by 1 base, with 11 bases between. The CDR3 has 16 residues. Per germline, CDR1 MNHEY and CDR2 SVGAGI. CDR3 DNA sequence: TGTGCCAGCAGTTACTCATCACCTTTCGGCACAGATACGCAGTATTTT. Amino acid sequence: CASSYSSPFGTDTQYF.

The count of this clone is one. This rearrangement joins TRBV6-5 to TRBJ2-1; 10 nucleotides align to TRBD2. The germline V gene encodes CDR1 MNHEY and CDR2 SVGAGI. Trimming removed 2 bases from V and 5 bases from J; junction bases left unmatched: 3. This CDR3 comprises 15 residues. CDR3 nucleotides: TGTGCCAGCAGTTACCCTAGCGGGGGTCACAATGAGCAGTTCTTC. Amino acid sequence: CASSYPSGGHNEQFF.

In regard to this clone: Other DNA sequences in this specimen translate into the identical CDR3. The V gene is TRBV28, the J gene TRBJ1-1; D is uncertain. The V end lost 6 bases, the J end lost 4 bases, and 9 bases lay between the germline ends. CDR1 and CDR2 (germline): MDHEN, SYDVKM. This CDR3 spans 12 amino acids. The CDR3 coding sequence is TGTGCCAGCAGGGTGGGTTCCACTGAAGCTTTCTTT. Translating gives CASRVGSTEAFF. Full variable domain (outside the CDR3, taken from reference TRBV28 and TRBJ1-1): DVKVTQSSRYLVKRTGEKVFLECVQDMDHENMFWYRQDPGLGLRLIYFSYDVKMKEKGDIPEGYSVSREKKERFSLILESASTNQTSMYLCASRVGSTEAFFGQGTRLTVV.

The V call is TRBV18, the J call TRBJ1-1, with D uncertain. The germline V and J ends were trimmed by 5 bases and 6 bases, with 10 bases remaining between them. The germline CDR1 and CDR2 sequences are KGHSH and LQKENI. There are 12 residues in the CDR3. The CDR3: CASSTGSAEAFF. In DNA form, the CDR3 reads TGTGCCAGCTCAACGGGTTCCGCTGAAGCTTTCTTT.

This clone was observed a handful of times. The rearrangement joins TRBV15 to TRBJ1-1, with no clear D. Germline CDR1 LNHNV, CDR2 YYDKDF (reference sequence). Trimming left V 2 bases short and J 4 bases short, with 14 bases between. This CDR3 contains 15 residues. The CDR3 loop is CATSRNKNGRTEAFF. In nucleotides, the CDR3 is TGTGCCACCAGCAGAAATAAAAACGGGCGCACTGAAGCTTTCTTT.

This clone was seen more than once but under ten times. In DNA, the CDR3 is TGTGCCAGCAGTCCACAGGGGGCCAACGAGCAGTACTTC. Translating gives CASSPQGANEQYF. V gene TRBV12-3 or TRBV12-4 combines with J gene TRBJ2-7; 9 bases line up with TRBD1. The CDR3 contains 13 residues. Trimming took 5 bases from V and 5 from J; bases not matched to a gene: 4.

The CDR3 DNA reads as TGTGCCAGCAGCTTGGGGGGTGCTAGCGGGACGGTGAGAGAGCAGTACTTC. Its translation is CASSLGGASGTVREQYF. The V gene is TRBV5-4, the J gene TRBJ2-7; 9 bases are shared with TRBD2. CDR3 length: 17 amino acids. Germline V gene sequence: CDR1 SGHNT, CDR2 YYREEE (reference sequence). The V and J ends lost 0 bases and 7 bases, in that order; junction bases with no gene match: 14.

V is TRBV29-1 and J is TRBJ1-4; D perhaps matches TRBD1 (6 bases). Germline-derived CDR1 and CDR2 are SQVTM and ANQGSEA. This CDR3 comprises 12 residues. CDR3 protein: CGERTAEEKLFF. The CDR3, as DNA: TGCGGAGAGCGGACAGCTGAAGAAAAACTGTTTTTT. The entire variable domain, with the rest obtained from reference TRBV29-1 and TRBJ1-4, is as follows: SAVISQKPSRDICQRGTSLTIQCQVDSQVTMMFWYRQQPGQSLTLIATANQGSEATYESGFVIDKFPISRPNLTFSTLTVSNMSPEDSSIYLCGERTAEEKLFFGSGTQLSVL.

V gene TRBV5-1 combines with J gene TRBJ1-1; TRBD1 agrees at 8 bases. The CDR3 covers 15 residues. The junction had 8 bases not matched to a gene; V was cut back by 0 bases and J by 7 bases. From germline, CDR1 is SGHRS and CDR2 YFSETQ. The CDR3 is CASSLGQGPQREAFF. CDR3 DNA sequence: TGCGCCAGCAGCTTGGGACAGGGGCCGCAACGTGAAGCTTTCTTT.

The chain joins TRBV7-8 to TRBJ2-1; D ambiguous. The CDR3 runs 13 residues. Germline CDR1 is SGHVS and CDR2 is FQNEAQ. The ends were cut back, 5 bases at V and 6 bases at J, with 11 bases in the middle. The CDR3 reads CASSLESRNEQFF. The CDR3 region has the DNA TGTGCCAGCAGCCTAGAAAGTCGCAATGAGCAGTTCTTC.

Concerning this clone: The sample holds other DNA sequences that translate to the same CDR3. The chain couples TRBV19 to TRBJ2-3; TRBD1 agrees at 7 bases. The CDR3 totals 14 residues. The junction had 7 bases not matched to a gene; V was cut back by 6 bases and J by 4 bases. Germline V gives CDR1 LNHDA, CDR2 SQIVND (reference sequence). CDR3 amino acids: CASSRDRVPDTQYF. CDR3 in DNA: TGTGCCAGTAGCCGAGACAGGGTACCAGATACGCAGTATTTT.